Presented here are 2 T cell receptor beta chains from one specimen sequenced in a study of blood T cell repertoires in COVID-19. TCRdb keeps only in-frame clones here, not all; method: immunoSEQ multiplex PCR. Found here are about 190,000 clones, roughly 80% of them singletons; the top ten hold around an eighth. The sequencing input was peripheral blood. All receptors derive from a woman in her fifties or sixties with acute or convalescent COVID-19.

V is TRBV25-1 and J is TRBJ2-7, with D perhaps matching TRBD1 (6 bases). Germline assignment: CDR1 MGHDK and CDR2 SYGVNS. This CDR3 is 15 amino acids long. Between the trimmed V and J ends, which lost 7 bases and 2 bases, there was a span of 18 bases. CDR3 nucleotides: TGTGCCAGCAAAAAAACCGGGACACCAGCCTACGAGCAGTACTTC. It is translated as CASKKTGTPAYEQYF.

The rearrangement uses TRBV19 and TRBJ2-3; 12 nucleotides match TRBD2. The CDR3 has 16 residues. Germline trimming cut 5 bases from V and 0 bases from J; bases unmatched to any gene: 3. Germline CDR1 is LNHDA and CDR2 is SQIVND (reference sequence). CDR3 DNA: TGTGCCAGTAGTGAGGGGACTAGCGGGAGCACAGATACGCAGTATTTT. It codes for CASSEGTSGSTDTQYF.